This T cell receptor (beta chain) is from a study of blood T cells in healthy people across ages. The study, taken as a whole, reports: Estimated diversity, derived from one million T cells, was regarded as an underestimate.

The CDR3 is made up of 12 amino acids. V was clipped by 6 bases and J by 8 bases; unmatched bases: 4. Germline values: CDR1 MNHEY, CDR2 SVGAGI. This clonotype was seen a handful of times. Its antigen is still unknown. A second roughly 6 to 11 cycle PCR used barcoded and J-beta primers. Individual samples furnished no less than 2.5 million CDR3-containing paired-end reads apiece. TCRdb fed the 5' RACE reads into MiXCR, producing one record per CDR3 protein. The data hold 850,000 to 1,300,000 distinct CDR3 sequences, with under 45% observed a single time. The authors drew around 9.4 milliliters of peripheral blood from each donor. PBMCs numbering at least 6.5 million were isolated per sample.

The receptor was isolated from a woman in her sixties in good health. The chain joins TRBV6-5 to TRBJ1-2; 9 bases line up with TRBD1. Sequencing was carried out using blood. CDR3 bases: TGTGCCAGCAGCGACAGGGGGGGCGGCTACACCTTC. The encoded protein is CASSDRGGGYTF.